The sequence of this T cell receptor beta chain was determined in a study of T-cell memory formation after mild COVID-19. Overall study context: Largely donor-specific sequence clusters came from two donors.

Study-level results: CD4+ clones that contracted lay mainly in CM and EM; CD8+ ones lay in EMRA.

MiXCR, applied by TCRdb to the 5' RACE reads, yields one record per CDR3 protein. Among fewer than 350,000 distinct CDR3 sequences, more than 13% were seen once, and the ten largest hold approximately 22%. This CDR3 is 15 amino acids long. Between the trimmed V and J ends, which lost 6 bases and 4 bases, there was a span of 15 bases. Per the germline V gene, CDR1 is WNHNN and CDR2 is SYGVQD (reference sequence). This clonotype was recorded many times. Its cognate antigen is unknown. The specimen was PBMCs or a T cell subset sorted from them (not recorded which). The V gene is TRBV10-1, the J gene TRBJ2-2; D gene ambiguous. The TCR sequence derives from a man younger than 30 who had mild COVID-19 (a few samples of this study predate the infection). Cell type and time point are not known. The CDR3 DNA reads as TGCGCCAGCAGCGGAACAGAGAAGTTCACCGGGGAGCTGTTTTTT. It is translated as CASSGTEKFTGELFF.